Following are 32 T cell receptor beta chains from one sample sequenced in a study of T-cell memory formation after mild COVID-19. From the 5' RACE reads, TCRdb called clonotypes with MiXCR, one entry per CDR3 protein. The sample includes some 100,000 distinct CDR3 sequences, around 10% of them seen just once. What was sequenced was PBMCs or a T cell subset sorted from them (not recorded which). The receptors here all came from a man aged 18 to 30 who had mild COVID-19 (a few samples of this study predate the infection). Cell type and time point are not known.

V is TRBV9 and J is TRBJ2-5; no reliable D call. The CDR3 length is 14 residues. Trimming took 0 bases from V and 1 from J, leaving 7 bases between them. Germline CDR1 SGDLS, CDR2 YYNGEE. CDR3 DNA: TGTGCCAGCAGCGTAGATTCCGGCCAAGAGACCCAGTACTTC. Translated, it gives CASSVDSGQETQYF.

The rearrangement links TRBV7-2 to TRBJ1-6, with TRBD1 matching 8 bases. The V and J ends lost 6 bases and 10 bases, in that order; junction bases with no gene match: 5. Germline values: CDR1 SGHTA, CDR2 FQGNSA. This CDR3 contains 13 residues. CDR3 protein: CASRQTGDSPLHF. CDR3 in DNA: TGTGCCAGCAGACAGACAGGGGACTCACCCCTCCACTTT.

The DNA for the CDR3 is TGCAGTGCTAGGAGCGACAGGGTCGAGAGCGAGCAGTACGTC. Protein sequence: CSARSDRVESEQYV. J is TRBJ2-7 and V is TRBV20-1, with TRBD1 identical over 7 bases. This CDR3 comprises 14 residues. The germline CDR1 and CDR2 sequences are DFQATT and SNEGSKA (reference sequence). Losses at the gene ends were 3 bases for V and 6 bases for J; bases not matched to a gene: 11.

CDR3 sequence: CASSQSQGIYQPQHF. The CDR3 nucleotides are TGCGCCAGCAGCCAAAGTCAGGGGATCTATCAGCCCCAGCATTTT. V and J are TRBV4-1 and TRBJ1-5; D is possibly TRBD1 (6 bases). The CDR3 runs to 15 residues. Germline CDR1 MGHRA, CDR2 YSYEKL. Trimming removed 2 bases from V and 5 bases from J, with 13 bases in between.

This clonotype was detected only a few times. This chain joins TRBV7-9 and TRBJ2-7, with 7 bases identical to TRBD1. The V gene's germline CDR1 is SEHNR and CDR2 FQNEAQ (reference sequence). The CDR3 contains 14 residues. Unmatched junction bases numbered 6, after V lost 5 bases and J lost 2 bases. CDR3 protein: CASSPGQAPYEQYF. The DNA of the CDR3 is TGTGCCAGCAGCCCAGGACAGGCCCCCTACGAGCAGTACTTC.

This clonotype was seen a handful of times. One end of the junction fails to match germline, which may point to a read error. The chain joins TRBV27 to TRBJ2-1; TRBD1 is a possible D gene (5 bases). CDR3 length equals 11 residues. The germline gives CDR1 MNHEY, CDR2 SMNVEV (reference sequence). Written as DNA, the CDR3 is TGTGCCAGCAGTTCCGGTGTTGGGGCGTCCTTC. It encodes CASSSGVGASF.

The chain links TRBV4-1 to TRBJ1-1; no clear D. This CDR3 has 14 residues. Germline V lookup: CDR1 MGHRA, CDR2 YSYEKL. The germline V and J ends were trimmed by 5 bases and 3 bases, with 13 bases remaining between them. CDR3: CASSATGFDTEAFF. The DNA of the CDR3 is TGCGCCAGCAGCGCGACCGGGTTCGACACTGAAGCTTTCTTT.

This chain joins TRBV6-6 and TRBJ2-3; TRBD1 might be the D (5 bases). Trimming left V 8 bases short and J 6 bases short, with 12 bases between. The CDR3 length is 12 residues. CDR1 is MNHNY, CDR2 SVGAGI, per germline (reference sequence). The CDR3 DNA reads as TGTGCCAGCGAAGGGGTTGGGGATACGCAGTATTTT. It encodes CASEGVGDTQYF.

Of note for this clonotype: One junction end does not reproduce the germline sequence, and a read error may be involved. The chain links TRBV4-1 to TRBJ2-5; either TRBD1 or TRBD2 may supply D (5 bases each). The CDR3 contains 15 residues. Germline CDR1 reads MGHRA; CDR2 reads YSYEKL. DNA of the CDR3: TGCGCCAGCAGCCAACGGAGCCGGGGCCAAGGGACCCAGTACTTC. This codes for CASSQRSRGQGTQYF.

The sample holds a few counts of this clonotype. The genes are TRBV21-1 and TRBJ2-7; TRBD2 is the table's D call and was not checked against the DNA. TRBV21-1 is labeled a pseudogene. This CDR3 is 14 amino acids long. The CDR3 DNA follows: TGTGCCAGCAGGGGACTAGCGGGCGTCTACGAGCAGTACGTC. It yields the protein CASRGLAGVYEQYV.

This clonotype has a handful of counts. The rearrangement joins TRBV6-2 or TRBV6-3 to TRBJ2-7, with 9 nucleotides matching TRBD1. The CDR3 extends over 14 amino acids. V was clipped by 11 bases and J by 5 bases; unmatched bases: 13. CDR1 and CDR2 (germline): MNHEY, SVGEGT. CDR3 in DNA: TGTGCCGGAGACTCGGGACAGGGACAGGACGAGCAGTACTTC. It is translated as CAGDSGQGQDEQYF.

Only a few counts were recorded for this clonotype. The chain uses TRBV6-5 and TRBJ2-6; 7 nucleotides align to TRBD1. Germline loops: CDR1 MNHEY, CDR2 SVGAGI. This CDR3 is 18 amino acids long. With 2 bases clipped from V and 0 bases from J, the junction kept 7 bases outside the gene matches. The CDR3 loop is CASSYGPGGDSGANVLTF. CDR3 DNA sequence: TGTGCCAGCAGTTACGGGCCAGGGGGAGACTCTGGGGCCAACGTCCTGACTTTC.

The CDR3 loop reads CASSPDASGGYNEQFF. CDR3 coding DNA: TGTGCCAGCAGCCCGGACGCTAGCGGGGGGTACAATGAGCAGTTCTTC. The chain links TRBV7-2 to TRBJ2-1, with 11 bases matching TRBD2. The germline V gene has CDR1 SGHTA and CDR2 FQGNSA. The J segment lost 4 bases and the V segment lost 5 bases, leaving 7 bases of the junction unmatched. There are 16 residues in the CDR3.

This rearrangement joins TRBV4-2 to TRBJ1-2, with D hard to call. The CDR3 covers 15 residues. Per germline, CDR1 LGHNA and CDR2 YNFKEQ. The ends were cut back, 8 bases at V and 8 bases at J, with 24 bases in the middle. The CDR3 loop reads CASGSMLTDVRGYTF. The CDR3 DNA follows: TGTGCCAGCGGTAGTATGTTGACCGACGTTCGGGGCTACACCTTC.

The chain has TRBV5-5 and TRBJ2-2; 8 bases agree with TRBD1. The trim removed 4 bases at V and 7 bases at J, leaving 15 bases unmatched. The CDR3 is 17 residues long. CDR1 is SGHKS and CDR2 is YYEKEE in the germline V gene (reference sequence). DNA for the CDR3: TGTGCCAGCAGCCCGGACAGGGCGGCCCTGCGGGACGGGGAGCTGTTTTTT. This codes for CASSPDRAALRDGELFF. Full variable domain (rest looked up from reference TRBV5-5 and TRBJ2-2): DAGVTQSPTHLIKTRGQQVTLRCSPISGHKSVSWYQQVLGQGPQFIFQYYEKEERGRGNFPDRFSARQFPNYSSELNVNALLLGDSALYLCASSPDRAALRDGELFFGEGSRLTVL.

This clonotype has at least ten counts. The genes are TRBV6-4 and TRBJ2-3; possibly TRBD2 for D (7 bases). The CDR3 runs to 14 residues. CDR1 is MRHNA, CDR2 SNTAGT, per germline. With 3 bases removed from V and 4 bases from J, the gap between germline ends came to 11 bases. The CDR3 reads CASSEGGGADTQYF. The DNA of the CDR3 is TGTGCCAGCAGTGAAGGAGGGGGGGCAGATACGCAGTATTTT.

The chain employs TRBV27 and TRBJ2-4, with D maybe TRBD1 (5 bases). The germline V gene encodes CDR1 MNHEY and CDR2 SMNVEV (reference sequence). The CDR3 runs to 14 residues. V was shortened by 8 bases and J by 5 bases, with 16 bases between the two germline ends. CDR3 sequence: CASQGLYGENIQYF. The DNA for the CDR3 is TGTGCCAGCCAGGGCCTATATGGCGAAAACATTCAGTACTTC.

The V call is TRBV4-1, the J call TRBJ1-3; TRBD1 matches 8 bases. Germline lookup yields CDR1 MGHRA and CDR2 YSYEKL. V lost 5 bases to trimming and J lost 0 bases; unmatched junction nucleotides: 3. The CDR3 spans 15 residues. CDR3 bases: TGCGCCAGCAGCTACGGACAGGGCTCTGGAAACACCATATATTTT. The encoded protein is CASSYGQGSGNTIYF.

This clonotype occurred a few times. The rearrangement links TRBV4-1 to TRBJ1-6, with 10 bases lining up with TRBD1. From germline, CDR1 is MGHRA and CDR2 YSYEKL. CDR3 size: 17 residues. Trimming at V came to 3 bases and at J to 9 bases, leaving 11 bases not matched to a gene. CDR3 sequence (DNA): TGCGCCAGCAGCCAGGGGGACAGGGGATCTCGTTTTTCACCCCTCCACTTT. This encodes CASSQGDRGSRFSPLHF.

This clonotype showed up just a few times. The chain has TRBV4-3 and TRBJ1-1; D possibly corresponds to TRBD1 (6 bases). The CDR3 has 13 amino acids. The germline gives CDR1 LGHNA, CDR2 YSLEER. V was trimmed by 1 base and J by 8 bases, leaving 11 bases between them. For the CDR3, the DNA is TGCGCCAGCAGCCAAGTTCCAGGGGCGGAAGCTTTCTTT. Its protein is CASSQVPGAEAFF.

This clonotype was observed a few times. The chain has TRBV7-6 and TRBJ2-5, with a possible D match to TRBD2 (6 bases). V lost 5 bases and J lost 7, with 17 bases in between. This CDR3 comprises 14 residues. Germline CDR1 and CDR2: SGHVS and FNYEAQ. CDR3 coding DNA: TGTGCCAGCAGCCGAACACTAGACGGGGGGACCCAGTACTTC. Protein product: CASSRTLDGGTQYF.

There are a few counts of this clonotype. The CDR3 spells CASGRQGANQPQHF. DNA of the CDR3: TGTGCCAGCGGTCGACAGGGGGCTAATCAGCCCCAGCATTTT. The gene calls are TRBV27 and TRBJ1-5; 10 bases map to TRBD1. CDR1 is MNHEY, CDR2 SMNVEV, per germline (reference sequence). CDR3 length: 14 amino acids. V was pared by 8 bases and J by 4 bases, with 5 bases of the junction left unmatched.

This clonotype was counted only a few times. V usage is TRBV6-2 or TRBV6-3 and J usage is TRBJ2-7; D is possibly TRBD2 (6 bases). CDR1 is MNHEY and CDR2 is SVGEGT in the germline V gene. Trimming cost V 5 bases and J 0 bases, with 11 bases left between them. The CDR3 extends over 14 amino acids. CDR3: CASSRSGSSYEQYF. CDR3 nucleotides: TGTGCCAGCAGTCGGTCCGGGAGCTCCTACGAGCAGTACTTC.

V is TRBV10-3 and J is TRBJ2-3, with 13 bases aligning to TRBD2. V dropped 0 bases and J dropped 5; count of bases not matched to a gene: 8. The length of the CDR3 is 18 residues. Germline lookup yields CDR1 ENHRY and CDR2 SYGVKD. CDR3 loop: CAISESLWTSGGIDTQYF. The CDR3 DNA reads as TGTGCCATCAGTGAGTCCCTTTGGACTAGCGGGGGCATAGATACGCAGTATTTT.

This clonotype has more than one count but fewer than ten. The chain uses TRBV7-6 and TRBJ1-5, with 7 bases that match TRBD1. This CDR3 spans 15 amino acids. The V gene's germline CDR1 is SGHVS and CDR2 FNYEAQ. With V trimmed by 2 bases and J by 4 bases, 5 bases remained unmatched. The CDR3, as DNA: TGTGCCAGCAGCTTAACAGGGGCCGCTAATCAGCCCCAGCATTTT. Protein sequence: CASSLTGAANQPQHF.

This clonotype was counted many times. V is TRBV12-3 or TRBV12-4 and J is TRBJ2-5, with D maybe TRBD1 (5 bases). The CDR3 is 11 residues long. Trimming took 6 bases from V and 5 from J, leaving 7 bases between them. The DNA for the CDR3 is TGTGCCAGCAGCCCAGGGGAGACCCAGTACTTC. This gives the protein CASSPGETQYF.

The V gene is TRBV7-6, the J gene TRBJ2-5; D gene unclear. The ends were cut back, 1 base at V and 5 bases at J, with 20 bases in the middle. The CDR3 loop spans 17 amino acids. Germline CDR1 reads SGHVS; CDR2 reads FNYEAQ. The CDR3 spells CASSLGPGRSIEETQYF. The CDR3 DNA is TGTGCCAGCAGCTTAGGGCCTGGGCGTTCCATTGAGGAGACCCAGTACTTC.

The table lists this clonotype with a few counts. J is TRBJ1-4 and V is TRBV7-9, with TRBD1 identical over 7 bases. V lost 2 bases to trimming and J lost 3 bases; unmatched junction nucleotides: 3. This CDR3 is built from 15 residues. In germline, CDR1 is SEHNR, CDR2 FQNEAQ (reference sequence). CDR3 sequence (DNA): TGTGCCAGCAGCTTATGGGACAGCGCTAATGAAAAACTGTTTTTT. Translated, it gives CASSLWDSANEKLFF. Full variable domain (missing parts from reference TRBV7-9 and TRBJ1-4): DTGVSQNPRHKITKRGQNVTFRCDPISEHNRLYWYRQTLGQGPEFLTYFQNEAQLEKSRLLSDRFSAERPKGSFSTLEIQRTEQGDSAMYLCASSLWDSANEKLFFGSGTQLSVL.

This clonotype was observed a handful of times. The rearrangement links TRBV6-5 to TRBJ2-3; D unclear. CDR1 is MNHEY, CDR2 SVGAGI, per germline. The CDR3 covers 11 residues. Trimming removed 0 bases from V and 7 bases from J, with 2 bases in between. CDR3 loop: CASSYSYTQYF. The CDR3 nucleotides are TGTGCCAGCAGTTACTCGTATACGCAGTATTTT.

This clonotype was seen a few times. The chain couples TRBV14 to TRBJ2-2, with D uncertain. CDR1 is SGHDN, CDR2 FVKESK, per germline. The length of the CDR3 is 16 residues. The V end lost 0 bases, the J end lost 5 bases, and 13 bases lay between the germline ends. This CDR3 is CASSQEGQRGTGELFF. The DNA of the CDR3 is TGTGCCAGCAGCCAAGAAGGCCAGCGAGGTACCGGGGAGCTGTTTTTT.

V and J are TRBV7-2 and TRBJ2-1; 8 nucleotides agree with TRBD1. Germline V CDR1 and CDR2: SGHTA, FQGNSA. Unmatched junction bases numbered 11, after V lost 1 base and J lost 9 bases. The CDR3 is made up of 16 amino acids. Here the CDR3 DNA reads TGTGCCAGCAGCTTAGTCTCAGGGGGCGCACTACGTGAGCAGTTCTTC. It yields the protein CASSLVSGGALREQFF. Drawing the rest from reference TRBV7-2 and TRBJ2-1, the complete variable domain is GAGVSQSPSNKVTEKGKDVELRCDPISGHTALYWYRQSLGQGLEFLIYFQGNSAPDKSGLPSDRFSAERTGGSVSTLTIQRTQQEDSAVYLCASSLVSGGALREQFFGPGTRLTVL.

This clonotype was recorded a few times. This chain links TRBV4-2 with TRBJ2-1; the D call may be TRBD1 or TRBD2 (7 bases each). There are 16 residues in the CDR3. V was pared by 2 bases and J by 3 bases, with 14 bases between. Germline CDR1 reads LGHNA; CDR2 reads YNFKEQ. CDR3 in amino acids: CASSQKGGGIYNEQFF. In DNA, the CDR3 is TGTGCCAGCAGCCAAAAGGGAGGGGGCATCTACAATGAGCAGTTCTTC.